The source of this TCR beta chain is a study of blood T cell repertoires in COVID-19. Whole-study context: Acute and convalescent COVID-19 samples came from the United States, Italy and Spain.

Sequenced by immunoSEQ multiplex PCR; TCRdb stores in-frame clones only, minus some. In the table there are 200,000 or so clones, about 90% of which are singletons. This CDR3 region has 15 residues. V lost 5 bases, J lost 0 bases, and 13 bases lay in between. The germline CDR1 and CDR2 sequences are SGHNT and YENEEA. Specimen: peripheral blood. The clonotype originates from a man aged 25-40 years with COVID-19, enrolled during active disease. The rearrangement uses TRBV11-3 and TRBJ2-5; perhaps TRBD2 as D (6 bases). CDR3 sequence (DNA): TGTGCCAGCAGCCCTGGGGGGTCGTACCAAGAGACCCAGTACTTC. This gives the protein CASSPGGSYQETQYF.